The 9 T cell receptor beta chains reported below all come from one sample, sequenced in a study of cytomegalovirus exposure and HLA in healthy donors. Primers: 60 Vbeta forward and 13 Jbeta reverse. Using immunoSEQ multiplex PCR, the repertoire was profiled, and TCRdb retains in-frame clones only, with some absent. The sample totals 77,000 or so clones. Sequencing was carried out using PBMCs. These receptors all stem from a man aged 30 to 45 in good health and CMV-seronegative.

The V call is TRBV7-3, the J call TRBJ2-5; 8 nucleotides line up with TRBD2. There are 20 residues in the CDR3. V lost 1 base to trimming and J lost 5 bases; unmatched junction nucleotides: 21. CDR1 and CDR2 (germline): SGHTA, FQGTGA. This chain's CDR3 is CASSLIPSSGPGRVRETQYF. CDR3 sequence (DNA): TGTGCCAGCAGCTTAATTCCCTCTAGCGGTCCCGGGAGGGTAAGGGAGACCCAGTACTTC.

V gene TRBV18 combines with J gene TRBJ2-3; possibly TRBD2 for D (6 bases). This CDR3 is 15 amino acids long. Trimming removed 2 bases from V and 4 bases from J, with 13 bases in between. Germline V gives CDR1 KGHSH, CDR2 LQKENI. DNA of the CDR3: TGTGCCAGCTCACCATTGGTCGGGGGACCAGATACGCAGTATTTT. The encoded protein is CASSPLVGGPDTQYF.

The genes are TRBV7-9 and TRBJ1-2; 10 bases are a match to TRBD1. CDR1 and CDR2 (germline): SEHNR, FQNEAQ (reference sequence). V lost 4 bases and J lost 2; bases outside the gene matches: 13. CDR3 size: 18 residues. This CDR3 is CASSSGRDRGEGNYGYTF. The CDR3 DNA follows: TGTGCCAGCAGCTCCGGCCGGGACAGGGGAGAAGGAAACTATGGCTACACCTTC. The whole variable domain, filled in from reference TRBV7-9 and TRBJ1-2, reads DTGVSQNPRHKITKRGQNVTFRCDPISEHNRLYWYRQTLGQGPEFLTYFQNEAQLEKSRLLSDRFSAERPKGSFSTLEIQRTEQGDSAMYLCASSSGRDRGEGNYGYTFGSGTRLTVV.

This chain connects TRBV11-3 to TRBJ1-2, with 9 bases that match TRBD1. V trimming: 4 bases; J trimming: 8 bases; junction bases outside the gene matches: 5. The CDR3 is 13 amino acids. Germline V CDR1 and CDR2: SGHNT, YENEEA. In DNA, the CDR3 is TGTGCCAGCAGCTCTACAGGGGGCCGGGGCTACACCTTC. Translation gives CASSSTGGRGYTF.

The CDR3 DNA sequence: TGTGCCAGTAGTAACGGGGGGCTCTACGAGCAGTACTTC. Protein product: CASSNGGLYEQYF. The V gene is TRBV19, the J gene TRBJ2-7; possible D gene TRBD2, 7 bases. Trimming shortened V by 4 bases and J by 3 bases, and 10 bases separated the two germline ends. CDR3 length equals 13 residues. Germline-derived CDR1 and CDR2 are LNHDA and SQIVND (reference sequence). The full variable domain, its missing parts supplied by reference TRBV19 and TRBJ2-7, is DGGITQSPKYLFRKEGQNVTLSCEQNLNHDAMYWYRQDPGQGLRLIYYSQIVNDFQKGDIAEGYSVSREKKESFPLTVTSAQKNPTAFYLCASSNGGLYEQYFGPGTRLTVT.

The rearrangement joins TRBV13 to TRBJ2-7, with TRBD1 identical over 8 bases. The CDR3 has 12 residues. CDR1 and CDR2 (germline): PRHDT, FYEKMQ (reference sequence). V was clipped by 6 bases and J by 5 bases; unmatched bases: 3. Here the CDR3 reads CASSRGQDEQYF. Here the CDR3 DNA reads TGTGCCAGCAGTCGGGGACAGGACGAGCAGTACTTC. Full variable domain (missing parts from reference TRBV13 and TRBJ2-7): AAGVIQSPRHLIKEKRETATLKCYPIPRHDTVYWYQQGPGQDPQFLISFYEKMQSDKGSIPDRFSAQQFSDYHSELNMSSLELGDSALYFCASSRGQDEQYFGPGTRLTVT.

This rearrangement joins TRBV28 to TRBJ1-5, with 10 positions matching TRBD1. Germline CDR1 reads MDHEN; CDR2 reads SYDVKM. V trimming: 3 bases; J trimming: 2 bases; junction bases outside the gene matches: 4. The CDR3 covers 16 residues. DNA for the CDR3: TGTGCCAGCAGTTTGACAGGGGGCGAAGGCAATCAGCCCCAGCATTTT. Translated: CASSLTGGEGNQPQHF. The full variable domain, completed using reference TRBV28 and TRBJ1-5, is DVKVTQSSRYLVKRTGEKVFLECVQDMDHENMFWYRQDPGLGLRLIYFSYDVKMKEKGDIPEGYSVSREKKERFSLILESASTNQTSMYLCASSLTGGEGNQPQHFGDGTRLSIL.

The gene calls are TRBV5-5 and TRBJ2-7; perhaps TRBD1 as D (6 bases). CDR1 SGHKS and CDR2 YYEKEE come from the germline V gene (reference sequence). The germline V and J ends were trimmed by 0 bases and 2 bases, with 15 bases remaining between them. This CDR3 has 16 amino acids. The CDR3 nucleotides read TGTGCCAGCAGCTTGGAATTCAATCAGGGGCCCTACGAGCAGTACTTC. Its protein product is CASSLEFNQGPYEQYF. The variable domain in full, with the rest retrieved from reference TRBV5-5 and TRBJ2-7, is DAGVTQSPTHLIKTRGQQVTLRCSPISGHKSVSWYQQVLGQGPQFIFQYYEKEERGRGNFPDRFSARQFPNYSSELNVNALLLGDSALYLCASSLEFNQGPYEQYFGPGTRLTVT.

The chain employs TRBV10-3 and TRBJ1-1, with 8 bases aligning to TRBD1. V was clipped by 3 bases and J by 1 base; unmatched bases: 4. CDR3 length equals 15 residues. CDR1 and CDR2 (germline): ENHRY, SYGVKD. The CDR3 loop reads CAISDLGQGNTEAFF. The CDR3 nucleotides read TGTGCCATCAGTGACCTTGGACAGGGGAACACTGAAGCTTTCTTT.